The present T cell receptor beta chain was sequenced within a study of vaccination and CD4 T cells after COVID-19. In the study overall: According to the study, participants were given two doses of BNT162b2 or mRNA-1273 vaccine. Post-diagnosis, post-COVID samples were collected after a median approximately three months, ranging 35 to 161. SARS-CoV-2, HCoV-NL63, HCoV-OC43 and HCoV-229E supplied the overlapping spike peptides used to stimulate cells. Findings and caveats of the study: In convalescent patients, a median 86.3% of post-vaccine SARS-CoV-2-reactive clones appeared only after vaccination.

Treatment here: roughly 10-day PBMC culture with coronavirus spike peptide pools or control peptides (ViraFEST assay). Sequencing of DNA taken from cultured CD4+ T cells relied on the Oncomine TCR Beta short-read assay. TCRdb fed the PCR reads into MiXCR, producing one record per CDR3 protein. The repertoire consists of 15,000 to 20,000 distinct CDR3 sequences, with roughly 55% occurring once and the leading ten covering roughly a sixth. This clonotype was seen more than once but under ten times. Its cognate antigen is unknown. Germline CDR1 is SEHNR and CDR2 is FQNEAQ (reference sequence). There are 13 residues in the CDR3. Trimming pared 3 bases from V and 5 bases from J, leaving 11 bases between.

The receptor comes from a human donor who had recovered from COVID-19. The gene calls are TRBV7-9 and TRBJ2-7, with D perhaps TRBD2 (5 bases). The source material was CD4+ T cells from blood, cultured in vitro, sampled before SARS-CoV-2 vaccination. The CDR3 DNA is TGTGCCAGCAGCTTTCGGGGTTTCAACGAGCAGTACTTC. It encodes CASSFRGFNEQYF. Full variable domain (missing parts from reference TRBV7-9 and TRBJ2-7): DTGVSQNPRHKITKRGQNVTFRCDPISEHNRLYWYRQTLGQGPEFLTYFQNEAQLEKSRLLSDRFSAERPKGSFSTLEIQRTEQGDSAMYLCASSFRGFNEQYFGPGTRLTVT.